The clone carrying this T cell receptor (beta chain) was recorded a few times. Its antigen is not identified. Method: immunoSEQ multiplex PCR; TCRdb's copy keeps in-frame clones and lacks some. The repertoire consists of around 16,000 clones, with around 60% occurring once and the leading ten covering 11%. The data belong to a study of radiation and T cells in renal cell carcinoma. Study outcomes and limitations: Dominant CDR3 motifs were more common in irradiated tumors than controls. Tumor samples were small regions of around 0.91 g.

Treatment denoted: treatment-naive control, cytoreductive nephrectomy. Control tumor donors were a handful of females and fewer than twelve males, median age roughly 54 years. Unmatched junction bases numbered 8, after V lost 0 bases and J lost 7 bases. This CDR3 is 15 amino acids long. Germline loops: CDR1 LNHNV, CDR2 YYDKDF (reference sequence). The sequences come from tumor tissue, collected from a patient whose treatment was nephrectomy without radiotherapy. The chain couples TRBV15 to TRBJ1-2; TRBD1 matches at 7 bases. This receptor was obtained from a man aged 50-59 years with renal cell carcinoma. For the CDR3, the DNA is TGTGCCACCAGCAGAGATAGGGACAGCATCCGTGGCTACACCTTC. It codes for CATSRDRDSIRGYTF.